The entry that follows covers one TCR beta chain sequence. Its target is unknown. The data stem from a study of OX40 agonist ivuxolimab in advanced cancers. The overall study: Patients were treated with ivuxolimab, an agonistic anti-OX40 (CD134) antibody. The dose-escalation group included hepatocellular carcinoma, melanoma, renal cell carcinoma and head and neck cancer. Study findings and constraints: Average numbers of expanded clones were greater in CD8+ T cells than in CD4+. It was also the case that some nonresponders had low normalized T-cell clonal expansion.

This CDR3 comprises 11 residues. Between the trimmed V and J ends, which lost 1 base and 12 bases, there was a span of 7 bases. CDR1 is SGHVS and CDR2 is FNYEAQ in the germline V gene. Clones were read by immunoSEQ multiplex PCR, and TCRdb kept only the in-frame ones, dropping some. The table includes 66,000 or so clones, 85% detected once. This clonotype originated in an adult with an advanced solid tumor such as melanoma, head and neck, liver or kidney cancer. This chain links TRBV7-6 with TRBJ2-1, with a tentative D call TRBD2 (6 bases). Sample: CD4+ or CD8+ T cells sorted from blood, taken in a trial of the OX40 agonist ivuxolimab. This CDR3 is CASSLGRAQFF. The CDR3 nucleotides read TGTGCCAGCAGCTTAGGGAGGGCGCAGTTCTTC.